This record looks at one T cell receptor (beta chain) sequence and its context. In the original analysis: For nucleated cells, counts were estimated from reference gene primer amplification. The data were produced by immunoSEQ multiplex PCR, yet TCRdb's version contains in-frame clones alone and is incomplete. V and J calls and clone size are as listed in that table; D and trimming were resolved from the DNA. The table has about 250,000 clones, about 80% seen once; the top ten hold about 8.9%. The sample belongs to a study of blood T cell repertoires in COVID-19. Study-wide context: Whether acute or convalescent, the COVID-19 samples came from the United States, Italy and Spain. PBMCs, B-cell-depleted T cells, or T cells provided the cDNA or gDNA that made up the material.

The length of the CDR3 is 14 residues. V was clipped by 3 bases and J by 5 bases, with 11 bases between them. Germline CDR1 LNHDA, CDR2 SQIVND (reference sequence). This sequence joins TRBV19 and TRBJ1-3; the D is unclear. Source material: peripheral blood. The clonotype comes from a man older than 75 with acute or convalescent COVID-19. The CDR3 region is CASSIGEKRNTIYF. CDR3 nucleotide sequence: TGTGCCAGTAGTATTGGTGAGAAAAGAAACACCATATATTTT.